These 2 T cell receptor beta chains came from one sample sequenced in a study of CXCR4 blockade with PD-1 therapy in pancreatic cancer. Sequencing used immunoSEQ multiplex PCR; TCRdb keeps in-frame clones, though not all of them. The profile shows over 15,000 clones, 55% to 85% of them singletons. Sequencing was carried out using tumor tissue. All receptors derive from a human donor with pancreatic ductal adenocarcinoma.

This clone appeared a single time. The genes are TRBV15 and TRBJ2-6; no clear D gene. Germline CDR1 reads LNHNV; CDR2 reads YYDKDF (reference sequence). CDR3 length: 16 amino acids. Trimming left V 3 bases short and J 2 bases short, with 11 bases between. CDR3 DNA: TGTGCCACCAGCAGGGGAAACGAGACTGGGGCCAACGTCCTGACTTTC. Translation: CATSRGNETGANVLTF.

This clone has a handful of counts. The gene calls are TRBV18 and TRBJ2-7; TRBD2 is a possible D gene (6 bases). The CDR3 contains 14 residues. The ends were cut back, 3 bases at V and 5 bases at J, with 14 bases in the middle. Per the germline V gene, CDR1 is KGHSH and CDR2 is LQKENI. DNA of the CDR3: TGTGCCAGCTCACCGGCGGAGGGTGGAGACGAGCAGTACTTC. Protein: CASSPAEGGDEQYF.